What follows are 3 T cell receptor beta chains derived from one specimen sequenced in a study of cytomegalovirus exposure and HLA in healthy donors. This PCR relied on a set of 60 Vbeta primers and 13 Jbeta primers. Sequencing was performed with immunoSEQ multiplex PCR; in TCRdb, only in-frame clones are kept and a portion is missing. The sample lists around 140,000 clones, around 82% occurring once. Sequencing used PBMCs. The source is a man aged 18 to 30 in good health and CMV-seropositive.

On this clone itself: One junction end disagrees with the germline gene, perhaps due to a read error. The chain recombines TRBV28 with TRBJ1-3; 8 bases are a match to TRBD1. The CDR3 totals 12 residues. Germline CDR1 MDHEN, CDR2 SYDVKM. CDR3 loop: CASSTLPGQEDF. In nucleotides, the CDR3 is TGTGCCAGCAGCACCTTACCGGGACAGGAGGATTTT.

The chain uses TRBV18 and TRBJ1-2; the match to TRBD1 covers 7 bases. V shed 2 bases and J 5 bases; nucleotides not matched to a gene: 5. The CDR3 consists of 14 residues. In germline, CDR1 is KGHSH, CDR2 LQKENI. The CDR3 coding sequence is TGTGCCAGCTCACCAAAGGACAGGTCTTATGGCTACACCTTC. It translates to CASSPKDRSYGYTF. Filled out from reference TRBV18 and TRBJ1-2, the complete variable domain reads NAGVMQNPRHLVRRRGQEARLRCSPMKGHSHVYWYRQLPEEGLKFMVYLQKENIIDESGMPKERFSAEFPKEGPSILRIQQVVRGDSAAYFCASSPKDRSYGYTFGSGTRLTVV.

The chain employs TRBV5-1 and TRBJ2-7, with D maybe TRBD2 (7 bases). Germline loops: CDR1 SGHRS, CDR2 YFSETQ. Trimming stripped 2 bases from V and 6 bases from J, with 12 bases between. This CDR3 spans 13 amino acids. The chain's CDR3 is CASSFGGASEQYF. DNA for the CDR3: TGCGCCAGCAGCTTTGGGGGGGCCAGCGAGCAGTACTTC.